This T cell receptor beta chain comes out of a study of blood T cell repertoires in COVID-19. Per the study methods: Amplification of reference gene primers provided the estimated nucleated cell counts. Assay: immunoSEQ multiplex PCR; the TCRdb copy retains only in-frame clones and omits some. Clone size and the V and J calls come from that table; the DNA yielded D and trimming. The table records roughly 150,000 clones, around nine tenths of them present only once. V shed 5 bases and J 8 bases; nucleotides not matched to a gene: 8. The CDR3 runs to 13 residues. CDR1 and CDR2 (germline): SEHNR, FQNEAQ (reference sequence). This clone was picked up a small number of times.

This receptor was obtained from a human donor in a cohort sampled during active COVID-19. The source material was peripheral blood. The rearrangement uses TRBV7-9 and TRBJ1-2, with TRBD1 matching 7 bases. CDR3 in amino acids: CASSGQGEEGYTF. DNA of the CDR3: TGTGCCAGCAGCGGCCAGGGGGAAGAAGGCTACACCTTC.